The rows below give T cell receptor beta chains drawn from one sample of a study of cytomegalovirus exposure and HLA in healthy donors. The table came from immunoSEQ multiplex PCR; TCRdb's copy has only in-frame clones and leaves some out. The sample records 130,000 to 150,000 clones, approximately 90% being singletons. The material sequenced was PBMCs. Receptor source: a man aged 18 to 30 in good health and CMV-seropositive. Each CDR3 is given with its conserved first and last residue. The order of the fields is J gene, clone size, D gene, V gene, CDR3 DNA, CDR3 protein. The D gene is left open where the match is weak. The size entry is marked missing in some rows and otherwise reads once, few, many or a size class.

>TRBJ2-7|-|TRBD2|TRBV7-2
TGTGCCAGCAGCTCGGGACTAGCGGGAGTTCTCAACGAGCAGTACTTC
CASSSGLAGVLNEQYF
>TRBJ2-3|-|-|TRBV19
TGTGCCAGTAGTCTGTCTGGGGCTCTCACAGATACGCAGTATTTT
CASSLSGALTDTQYF
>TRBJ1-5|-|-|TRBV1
TGCACCAGCAGCCAAGATAACAGGGAGGGTACAAATCAGCCCCAGCATTTT
CTSSQDNREGTNQPQHF
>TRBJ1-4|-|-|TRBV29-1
TGCAGCGTTGTAGGGAGGGGTGCAACTAATGAAAAACTGTTTTTT
CSVVGRGATNEKLFF
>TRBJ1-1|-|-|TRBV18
TGTGCCAGCACTTCGAACACTGAAGCTTTCTTT
CASTSNTEAFF
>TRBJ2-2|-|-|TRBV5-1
TGCGCCAGCAGCCCTAGGAGGGCGAACACCGGGGAGCTGTTTTTT
CASSPRRANTGELFF
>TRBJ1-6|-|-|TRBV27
TGTGCCAGCAGCTACTCCCTGACAGAAACCGGGTATAATTCACCCCTCCACTTT
CASSYSLTETGYNSPLHF
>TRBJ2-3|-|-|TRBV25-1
TGTGCCAGCAGTGAATGGAGCGGGAGCACAGATACGCAGTATTTT
CASSEWSGSTDTQYF
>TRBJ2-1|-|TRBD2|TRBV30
TGTGCCTGGGAGCAGGGAGGGAATGAGCAGTTCTTC
CAWEQGGNEQFF
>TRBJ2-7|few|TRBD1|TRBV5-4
TGTGCCAGCAGTCAGAAGGGACAGATCTACGAGCAGTACTTC
CASSQKGQIYEQYF
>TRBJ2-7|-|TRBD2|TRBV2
TGTGCCATCCTTGGACTAGACGAGCAGTACTTC
CAILGLDEQYF
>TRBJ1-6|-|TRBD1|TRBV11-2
TGTGCCAGCAGGAGGCTTCGACAGGGCCTCTCCTATAATTCACCCCTCCACTTT
CASRRLRQGLSYNSPLHF
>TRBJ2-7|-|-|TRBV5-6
TGTGCCAGCAGCTTGGCGGCAGGGAACGAGCAGTACTTC
CASSLAAGNEQYF
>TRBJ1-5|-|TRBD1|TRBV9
TGTGCCAGCAGCGTAATAACGGGACAGTGGGGGTTGAATAGCAATCAGCCCCAGCATTTT
CASSVITGQWGLNSNQPQHF
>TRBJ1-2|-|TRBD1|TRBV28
TGTGCCAGCAGTTCCAGGGGACAGGGGAGCTATGGCTACACCTTC
CASSSRGQGSYGYTF
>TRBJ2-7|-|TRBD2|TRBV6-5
TGTGCCAGCAGTTACTCCGCTAGCGGGAGTTACGAGCAGTACTTC
CASSYSASGSYEQYF
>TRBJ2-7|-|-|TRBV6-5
TGTGCCAGCAGCTTCTATTCCAGTGGGAGTAACGAGCAGTACTTC
CASSFYSSGSNEQYF
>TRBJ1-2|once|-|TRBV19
TGTGCCAGTAGTATAGGTACCCGGCCTGAGGTGGGGGCTGAGGGCTACACCTTC
CASSIGTRPEVGAEGYTF
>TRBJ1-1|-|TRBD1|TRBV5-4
TGTGCCAGCAGCTCCCTACTAACGACAGGGGGATACACTGAAGCTTTCTTT
CASSSLLTTGGYTEAFF
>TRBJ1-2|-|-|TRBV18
TGTGCCAGCTCACCCTTAGACAGGACCATTGGCTACACCTTC
CASSPLDRTIGYTF
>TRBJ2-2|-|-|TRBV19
TGTGCCAGTAAGTGGACAGCGAACACCGGGGAGCTGTTTTTT
CASKWTANTGELFF
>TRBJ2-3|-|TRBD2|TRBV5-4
TGTGCCAGCAGCTTGGTAGCGGGGAGTGCAGATACGCAGTATTTT
CASSLVAGSADTQYF
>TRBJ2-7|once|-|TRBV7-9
TGTGCCAGCAGCTCCCTTGGAGGCGAGCAGTACTTC
CASSSLGGEQYF
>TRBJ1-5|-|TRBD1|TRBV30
TGTGCCTGGAGTGTAGGGGGCAGGGAACAGCCCCAGCATTTT
CAWSVGGREQPQHF
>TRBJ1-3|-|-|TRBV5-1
TGCGCCAGCAGCCCGCACGATTTGACAGCCTCTGGAAACACCATATATTTT
CASSPHDLTASGNTIYF
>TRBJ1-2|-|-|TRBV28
TGTGCCAGCACCCCCGACAGGATCTATGGCTACACCTTC
CASTPDRIYGYTF
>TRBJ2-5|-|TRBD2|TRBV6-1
TGTGCCAGCAGGGCCAGCGGGAAAGAGACCCAGTACTTC
CASRASGKETQYF
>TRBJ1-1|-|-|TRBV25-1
TGTGCCAGCTCCTGGGGAGACACTGAAGCTTTCTTT
CASSWGDTEAFF
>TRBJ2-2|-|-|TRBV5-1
TGCGCCAGCAGCTTGCAACAGGGGAACACCGGGGAGCTGTTTTTT
CASSLQQGNTGELFF
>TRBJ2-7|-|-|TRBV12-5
TGTGCTAGCGCCCTAATCGGGGACTCCTACGAGCAGTACTTC
CASALIGDSYEQYF
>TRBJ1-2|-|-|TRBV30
TGTGCCTGGAGTGTAAGGACAGTCTATGGCTACACCTTC
CAWSVRTVYGYTF
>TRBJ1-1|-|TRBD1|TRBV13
TGTGCCAGCAGCCCTAACAGGGGTGTAGCGAACACTGAAGCTTTCTTT
CASSPNRGVANTEAFF
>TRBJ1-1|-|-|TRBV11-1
TGTGCCAGCAGCTCAAGGACAGCTTTTATGAACACTGAAGCTTTCTTT
CASSSRTAFMNTEAFF
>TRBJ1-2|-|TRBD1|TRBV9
TGTGCCAGCAGCGTAGGACAGGGGGCTAACTATGGCTACACCTTC
CASSVGQGANYGYTF
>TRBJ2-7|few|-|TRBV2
TGTGCCAGCAGTGTCGTGCGCTCCTACGAGCAGTACTTC
CASSVVRSYEQYF
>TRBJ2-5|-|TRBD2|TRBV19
TGTGCCAGTAGGGGGGTAGCGGGAGGCGTAGAAGAGACCCAGTACTTC
CASRGVAGGVEETQYF
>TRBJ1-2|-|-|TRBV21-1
TGTGCCAGCAGCAAAGTTGGGGAGGTGGACTATGGCTACACCTTC
CASSKVGEVDYGYTF